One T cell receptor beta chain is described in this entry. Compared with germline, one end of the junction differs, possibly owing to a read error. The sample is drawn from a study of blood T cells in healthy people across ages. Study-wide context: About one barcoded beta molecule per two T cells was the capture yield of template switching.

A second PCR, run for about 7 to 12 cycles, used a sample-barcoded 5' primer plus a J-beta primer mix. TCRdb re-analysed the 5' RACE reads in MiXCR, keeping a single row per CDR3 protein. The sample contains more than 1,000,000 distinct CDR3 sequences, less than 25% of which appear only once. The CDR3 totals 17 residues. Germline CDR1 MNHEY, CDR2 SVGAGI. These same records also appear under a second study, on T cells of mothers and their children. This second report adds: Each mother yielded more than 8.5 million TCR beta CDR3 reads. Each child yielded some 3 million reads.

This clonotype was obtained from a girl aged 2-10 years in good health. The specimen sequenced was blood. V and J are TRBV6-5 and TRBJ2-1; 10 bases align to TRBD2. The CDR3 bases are TGTGCCAGCAGTTACTTAGGACTAGCGGCTCTCTACAATGACCAGTTCTTC. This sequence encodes CASSYLGLAALYNDQFF.